These 31 T cell receptor beta chains came from one sample sequenced in a study of a mutant IDH1 vaccine in newly diagnosed glioma. These receptors are not linked to any known antigen. Profiling relied on immunoSEQ multiplex PCR, and the TCRdb table lists in-frame clones only, not all of them. The sample records roughly 46,000 clones, around 84% being singletons. Time point: week 47, end of study. It was 300 ug of mutant IDH1 20-mer peptide that made up each vaccine dose, given with topical imiquimod. The sequencing here drew on PBMCs, taken from a glioma patient whose treatment included an IDH1 peptide vaccine. Every receptor here comes from a woman in her 30s with glioma. Some clones in this sample may be carry-over from other donors' samples.

The chain joins TRBV28 to TRBJ2-7; no reliable D call. This CDR3 region has 15 residues. V gave up 2 bases and J gave up 3 bases, with 14 bases separating them. CDR1 and CDR2 from the germline V gene are MDHEN and SYDVKM. The CDR3 loop reads CASSLMLTPYYEQYF. The CDR3, as DNA: TGTGCCAGCAGTTTAATGCTCACCCCGTACTACGAGCAGTACTTC.

This clone showed up just once. This chain links TRBV15 with TRBJ2-2, with 11 bases that match TRBD2. With 6 bases clipped from V and 1 base from J, the junction kept 1 base outside the gene matches. The CDR3 totals 15 residues. Per germline, CDR1 LNHNV and CDR2 YYDKDF (reference sequence). The CDR3 coding sequence is TGTGCCACCAGTAGCGGGAGGGGGAACACCGGGGAGCTGTTTTTT. Protein: CATSSGRGNTGELFF.

This CDR3 is CASQTSKGREKLFF. The CDR3 DNA reads TGTGCCAGTCAAACTTCAAAGGGGCGTGAAAAACTGTTTTTT. The rearrangement joins TRBV28 to TRBJ1-4, with D possibly TRBD1 on 5 matching bases. This CDR3 is built from 14 residues. The germline CDR1 and CDR2 sequences are MDHEN and SYDVKM. The V gene lost 9 bases and the J gene lost 7 bases, with 18 bases spanning the gap.

This clone was counted a few times. The CDR3 loop is CASSQDPQRERGYTF. The CDR3 DNA reads TGCGCCAGCAGCCAAGATCCTCAGAGGGAGCGCGGCTACACCTTC. The J gene is TRBJ1-2, the V gene TRBV4-1; no clear D. This CDR3 has 15 amino acids. Germline CDR1 reads MGHRA; CDR2 reads YSYEKL. V was trimmed by 0 bases and J by 8 bases, leaving 16 bases between them.

The CDR3 nucleotides read TGTGCCAGTAGCACCGGGACCAGAGACTATGGCTACACCTTC. It is translated as CASSTGTRDYGYTF. The chain combines TRBV19 with TRBJ1-2, with D possibly being TRBD1 (5 bases). CDR3 length: 14 amino acids. V lost 6 bases and J 3 bases, leaving 14 bases between the germline ends. Germline assignment: CDR1 LNHDA and CDR2 SQIVND (reference sequence). Full variable domain (outside the CDR3, taken from reference TRBV19 and TRBJ1-2): DGGITQSPKYLFRKEGQNVTLSCEQNLNHDAMYWYRQDPGQGLRLIYYSQIVNDFQKGDIAEGYSVSREKKESFPLTVTSAQKNPTAFYLCASSTGTRDYGYTFGSGTRLTVV.

V gene TRBV6-1 combines with J gene TRBJ1-2; D is ambiguous. The CDR3 has 14 amino acids. Germline V gives CDR1 MNHNS, CDR2 SASEGT. V shed 0 bases and J shed 5 bases, with 10 bases lying between them. CDR3 loop: CASSEAGIGYGYTF. In DNA, the CDR3 is TGTGCCAGCAGTGAAGCAGGGATCGGATATGGCTACACCTTC.

This rearrangement joins TRBV19 to TRBJ2-5, with D perhaps matching TRBD1 (5 bases). The CDR3 sequence is 15 residues long. CDR1 LNHDA and CDR2 SQIVND come from the germline V gene (reference sequence). The V end lost 6 bases, the J end lost 1 base, and 15 bases lay between the germline ends. The CDR3 is CASRRGSGSQETQYF. The DNA of the CDR3 is TGTGCCAGTAGAAGGGGATCTGGGTCCCAAGAGACCCAGTACTTC.

This chain links TRBV2 with TRBJ2-5; possible D gene TRBD1, 7 bases. The ends were cut back, 6 bases at V and 2 bases at J, with 10 bases in the middle. The CDR3 totals 13 residues. The V gene's germline CDR1 is SNHLY and CDR2 FYNNEI. CDR3 bases: TGTGCCAGCAGGGAGGGACAGCAAGAGACCCAGTACTTC. Translation gives CASREGQQETQYF.

The rearrangement links TRBV5-1 to TRBJ2-3, with TRBD2 matching 7 bases. J gave up 6 bases and V 7 bases, and 5 bases lay outside the gene matches. Germline V gene sequence: CDR1 SGHRS, CDR2 YFSETQ. The CDR3 loop spans 12 amino acids. The CDR3 spells CASRVGGDTQYF. In DNA, the CDR3 is TGCGCCAGCCGCGTGGGGGGGGATACGCAGTATTTT. Full variable domain (missing parts from reference TRBV5-1 and TRBJ2-3): KAGVTQTPRYLIKTRGQQVTLSCSPISGHRSVSWYQQTPGQGLQFLFEYFSETQRNKGNFPGRFSGRQFSNSRSEMNVSTLELGDSALYLCASRVGGDTQYFGPGTRLTVL.

This chain connects TRBV7-8 to TRBJ1-2; 8 nucleotides match TRBD1. J gave up 0 bases and V 2 bases, and 11 bases lay outside the gene matches. This CDR3 comprises 18 residues. From germline, CDR1 is SGHVS and CDR2 FQNEAQ. As DNA, the CDR3 is TGTGCCAGCAGCTTACGTAACGTAGGACAGGGCTCTAACTATGGCTACACCTTC. Protein sequence: CASSLRNVGQGSNYGYTF.

The CDR3 here is CASSWSLNTEAFF. In nucleotides, the CDR3 is TGTGCCAGCAGTTGGTCCTTAAACACTGAAGCTTTCTTT. This chain links TRBV6-6 with TRBJ1-1; no firm D call. This CDR3 has 13 amino acids. V lost 4 bases to trimming and J lost 2 bases, with 8 bases between them. Germline CDR1 MNHNY, CDR2 SVGAGI (reference sequence).

The rearrangement joins TRBV5-5 to TRBJ1-1; D uncertain. Trimming took off 4 bases at V and 6 bases at J, with 13 bases between the two ends. Germline CDR1 is SGHKS and CDR2 is YYEKEE (reference sequence). CDR3 length equals 13 residues. The CDR3 here is CASSQRAAPEAFF. The CDR3 bases are TGTGCCAGCAGCCAAAGGGCCGCTCCTGAAGCTTTCTTT.

The chain couples TRBV5-1 to TRBJ2-7, with 11 bases identical to TRBD1. Germline CDR1 reads SGHRS; CDR2 reads YFSETQ. The CDR3 is made up of 15 amino acids. Trimming removed 7 bases from V and 1 base from J; junction bases left unmatched: 7. This CDR3 is CASAMGQGGSYEQYF. The CDR3, as DNA: TGCGCCAGCGCAATGGGACAGGGGGGTTCCTACGAGCAGTACTTC. The full variable domain, completed using reference TRBV5-1 and TRBJ2-7, is KAGVTQTPRYLIKTRGQQVTLSCSPISGHRSVSWYQQTPGQGLQFLFEYFSETQRNKGNFPGRFSGRQFSNSRSEMNVSTLELGDSALYLCASAMGQGGSYEQYFGPGTRLTVT.

The chain employs TRBV12-5 and TRBJ2-2; perhaps TRBD2 as D (7 bases). The V gene lost 9 bases and the J gene lost 4 bases, with 21 bases spanning the gap. The CDR3 loop spans 16 amino acids. Germline CDR1 is LGHNT and CDR2 is FRNRAP. Here the CDR3 reads CASLTRGARGTGELFF. CDR3 DNA sequence: TGTGCTAGCCTAACCCGGGGGGCGCGGGGCACCGGGGAGCTGTTTTTT.

The chain uses TRBV5-6 and TRBJ1-4, with unresolved D. The CDR3 spans 16 residues. Deletions cut 0 bases from V and 2 bases from J, with 11 bases between. The germline V gene has CDR1 SGHDT and CDR2 YYEEEE. The CDR3, as DNA: TGTGCCAGCAGCTTGGGGTCCGGGTACACTAATGAAAAACTGTTTTTT. This codes for CASSLGSGYTNEKLFF.

V is TRBV5-6 and J is TRBJ1-1; D gene ambiguous. The CDR3 loop spans 13 amino acids. Germline V CDR1 and CDR2: SGHDT, YYEEEE. V was cut by 0 bases and J by 1 base, with 4 bases left in between. The CDR3 reads CASSLGENTEAFF. CDR3 in DNA: TGTGCCAGCAGCTTGGGGGAGAACACTGAAGCTTTCTTT.

This sequence joins TRBV9 and TRBJ1-2; no firm D call. Germline V gene lookup returns CDR1 SGDLS and CDR2 YYNGEE. Deletions cut 0 bases from V and 1 base from J, with 13 bases between. The CDR3 runs 16 residues. CDR3 DNA sequence: TGTGCCAGCAGCGTAGGGGGAGGGCGGGATAACTATGGCTACACCTTC. Residues: CASSVGGGRDNYGYTF.

The rearrangement uses TRBV19 and TRBJ2-3; D uncertain. The germline V gene encodes CDR1 LNHDA and CDR2 SQIVND (reference sequence). The CDR3 consists of 14 residues. Trimming cost V 3 bases and J 0 bases, with 7 bases left between them. Written as DNA, the CDR3 is TGTGCCAGTAGTATCGGCGGTAGCACAGATACGCAGTATTTT. It codes for CASSIGGSTDTQYF.

This sequence joins TRBV7-9 and TRBJ1-1; no firm D call. The CDR3 is 11 residues long. V gave up 3 bases and J gave up 3 bases, with 2 bases separating them. Germline V lookup: CDR1 SEHNR, CDR2 FQNEAQ (reference sequence). CDR3 sequence reads: CASSFDTEAFF. The CDR3 nucleotides are TGTGCCAGCAGCTTCGACACTGAAGCTTTCTTT.

The CDR3 nucleotides read TGTGCCAGCAGCTTAGCGTTAGGACTAGCGGGAGGCTATGAGCAGTTCTTC. It translates to CASSLALGLAGGYEQFF. The chain links TRBV7-9 to TRBJ2-1, with 14 positions matching TRBD2. The CDR3 spans 17 residues. CDR1 SEHNR and CDR2 FQNEAQ come from the germline V gene (reference sequence). V shed 0 bases and J 8 bases; nucleotides not matched to a gene: 6.

The chain joins TRBV6-5 to TRBJ1-1; D gene unclear. There are 15 residues in the CDR3. Germline V gene lookup returns CDR1 MNHEY and CDR2 SVGAGI. The V and J ends lost 3 bases and 0 bases respectively, with 11 bases between them. The CDR3 here is CASSYPCRVNTEAFF. CDR3 bases: TGTGCCAGCAGTTATCCATGCAGAGTGAACACTGAAGCTTTCTTT.

The V and J genes are TRBV30 and TRBJ2-7; no clear D. V lost 1 base to trimming and J lost 3 bases, with 10 bases between them. CDR3 length: 13 residues. Germline loops: CDR1 GTSNPN, CDR2 SVGIG (reference sequence). CDR3 loop: CAWSAPWDYEQYF. CDR3 bases: TGTGCCTGGAGTGCCCCCTGGGACTACGAGCAGTACTTC. Variable domain in full (rest from reference TRBV30 and TRBJ2-7): SQTIHQWPATLVQPVGSPLSLECTVEGTSNPNLYWYRQAAGRGLQLLFYSVGIGQISSEVPQNLSASRPQDRQFILSSKKLLLSDSGFYLCAWSAPWDYEQYFGPGTRLTVT.

The chain carries TRBV4-1 and TRBJ2-2, with 11 bases fitting TRBD2. Germline CDR1 reads MGHRA; CDR2 reads YSYEKL. With 4 bases clipped from V and 3 bases from J, the junction kept 10 bases outside the gene matches. The CDR3 contains 18 residues. CDR3 DNA: TGCGCCAGCAGCCCAGAGGCTAGCGGGAGGTACTACACCGGGGAGCTGTTTTTT. Translation: CASSPEASGRYYTGELFF.

This sequence joins TRBV6-6 and TRBJ1-2; D is uncertain. Germline loops: CDR1 MNHNY, CDR2 SVGAGI (reference sequence). This CDR3 is built from 12 residues. V was pared by 4 bases and J by 5 bases, with 8 bases between. CDR3 sequence reads: CASSSTSYGYTF. The CDR3 region has the DNA TGTGCCAGCAGTTCGACAAGTTATGGCTACACCTTC.

The chain uses TRBV7-9 and TRBJ2-7; D may correspond to TRBD1 or TRBD2 (5 bases each). The CDR3 loop spans 15 amino acids. V lost 5 bases, J lost 0 bases, and 14 bases lay in between. Germline V CDR1 and CDR2: SEHNR, FQNEAQ (reference sequence). As DNA, the CDR3 is TGTGCCAGCAGCCTGGGGCGGGCCCCCTCCTACGAGCAGTACTTC. It translates to CASSLGRAPSYEQYF.

The CDR3 DNA is TGTGCCAGCTCAGTCGGTGTCTATGGCTACACCTTC. It is translated as CASSVGVYGYTF. The chain employs TRBV5-6 and TRBJ1-2; no clear D. Germline V gene lookup returns CDR1 SGHDT and CDR2 YYEEEE. V shed 7 bases and J shed 4 bases, with 11 bases lying between them. The CDR3 has 12 amino acids.

The genes are TRBV9 and TRBJ1-1; TRBD1 might be the D (5 bases). V was pared by 4 bases and J by 1 base, with 8 bases between. The CDR3 loop spans 13 amino acids. From germline, CDR1 is SGDLS and CDR2 YYNGEE. The CDR3 reads CASSLGENTEAFF. CDR3 DNA: TGTGCCAGCAGCCTAGGGGAGAACACTGAAGCTTTCTTT.

This chain links TRBV29-1 with TRBJ2-7, with D possibly being TRBD1 or TRBD2 (7 bases each). Germline lookup yields CDR1 SQVTM and CDR2 ANQGSEA. The CDR3 has 15 residues. Trimming shortened V by 6 bases and J by 0 bases, and 18 bases separated the two germline ends. The CDR3 DNA is TGCAGCGTCTCTGGGGGGGGACAGAACTCCTACGAGCAGTACTTC. Residues: CSVSGGGQNSYEQYF.

Within the sample, this clone is medium-sized. The chain recombines TRBV4-2 with TRBJ2-5; the match to TRBD2 covers 10 bases. This CDR3 is 16 amino acids long. The germline V gene has CDR1 LGHNA and CDR2 YNFKEQ. Trimming removed 5 bases from V and 4 bases from J; junction bases left unmatched: 10. CDR3 protein: CASSYGAGGGGETQYF. CDR3 sequence (DNA): TGTGCCAGCAGCTATGGAGCGGGAGGGGGAGGAGAGACCCAGTACTTC.

This chain joins TRBV6-5 and TRBJ2-3; 8 bases are shared with TRBD1. With 6 bases clipped from V and 6 bases from J, the junction kept 8 bases outside the gene matches. CDR3 length: 14 residues. In germline, CDR1 is MNHEY, CDR2 SVGAGI. The CDR3: CASRKDRARDTQYF. CDR3 coding DNA: TGTGCCAGCAGGAAGGACAGGGCCCGCGATACGCAGTATTTT.

This clone was seen only once. The genes are TRBV11-2 and TRBJ1-5, with a possible D match to TRBD1 (6 bases). The germline V gene has CDR1 SGHAT and CDR2 FQNNGV. Trimming took off 5 bases at V and 3 bases at J, with 17 bases between the two ends. The CDR3 is 16 residues long. CDR3: CASSPRGGWNNQPQHF. The CDR3 DNA follows: TGTGCCAGCAGCCCGAGGGGGGGTTGGAACAATCAGCCCCAGCATTTT.